The 30 T cell receptor beta chains given below trace back to one sample, sequenced in a study of technical replicates of blood from several donors. Here immunoSEQ multiplex PCR was the method, and the copy in TCRdb shows in-frame clones only, minus some. The sample lists tens of thousands of clones, approximately 87% occurring once. Material for sequencing was PBMCs. These receptors originate from a human donor in good health. Some clones in this sample may be carry-over from other donors' samples.

A single count supports this clone. V gene TRBV7-2 combines with J gene TRBJ2-1; TRBD1 aligns across 12 bases. The junction had 10 bases not matched to a gene; V was cut back by 6 bases and J by 7 bases. Germline CDR1 SGHTA, CDR2 FQGNSA. There are 16 residues in the CDR3. The CDR3 region is CASRYRGTGGRNEQFF. CDR3 bases: TGTGCCAGCAGATATCGTGGGACAGGGGGCAGGAATGAGCAGTTCTTC.

This chain joins TRBV11-3 and TRBJ2-5; TRBD1 agrees at 7 bases. The J segment lost 1 base and the V segment lost 4 bases, leaving 6 bases of the junction unmatched. Germline CDR1 and CDR2: SGHNT and YENEEA. The CDR3 runs to 15 residues. CDR3 bases: TGTGCCAGCAGCTCACGACAGGGCCTCCAAGAGACCCAGTACTTC. This translates into CASSSRQGLQETQYF. Filled out from reference TRBV11-3 and TRBJ2-5, the complete variable domain reads EAGVVQSPRYKIIEKKQPVAFWCNPISGHNTLYWYLQNLGQGPELLIRYENEEAVDDSQLPKDRFSAERLKGVDSTLKIQPAELGDSAVYLCASSSRQGLQETQYFGPGTRLLVL.

CDR3 amino acids: CASSMGLAGVGQYF. In DNA, the CDR3 is TGTGCCAGCAGCATGGGACTAGCGGGAGTAGGTCAGTACTTC. This chain links TRBV7-2 with TRBJ2-7; TRBD2 aligns across 14 bases. V trimming: 5 bases; J trimming: 10 bases; junction bases outside the gene matches: 7. CDR1 and CDR2 from the germline V gene are SGHTA and FQGNSA. There are 14 residues in the CDR3.

The chain links TRBV30 to TRBJ2-2, with 8 bases aligning to TRBD2. Germline CDR1 GTSNPN, CDR2 SVGIG (reference sequence). J gave up 7 bases and V 0 bases, and 7 bases lay outside the gene matches. The CDR3 length is 15 residues. CDR3 protein: CAWSVGQREFGELFF. The CDR3 coding sequence is TGTGCCTGGAGTGTGGGCCAGCGGGAGTTCGGGGAGCTGTTTTTT.

This chain uses TRBV19 with TRBJ1-5; TRBD1 agrees at 8 bases. CDR1 and CDR2 (germline): LNHDA, SQIVND (reference sequence). CDR3 length: 15 residues. J was trimmed by 2 bases and V by 3 bases; bases with no gene match: 3. CDR3 in amino acids: CASSIGQGGNQPQHF. The CDR3 DNA reads as TGTGCCAGTAGTATTGGACAGGGTGGCAATCAGCCCCAGCATTTT.

This chain links TRBV5-5 with TRBJ2-7, with 10 bases identical to TRBD1. This CDR3 spans 14 amino acids. CDR1 and CDR2 (germline): SGHKS, YYEKEE (reference sequence). J gave up 0 bases and V 3 bases, and 0 bases lay outside the gene matches. CDR3 DNA sequence: TGTGCCAGCAGCTGGACAGGGGGCTCCTACGAGCAGTACTTC. Protein: CASSWTGGSYEQYF.

The chain employs TRBV29-1 and TRBJ2-1; no reliable D call. Germline V lookup: CDR1 SQVTM, CDR2 ANQGSEA. This CDR3 spans 10 amino acids. The V end lost 7 bases, the J end lost 10 bases, and 11 bases lay between the germline ends. The CDR3 coding sequence is TGCAGCGCCCTTATCGGGGAGCAGTTCTTC. Residues: CSALIGEQFF.

The V gene is TRBV4-1, the J gene TRBJ1-2; the D is unclear. CDR3 length equals 16 residues. Germline V CDR1 and CDR2: MGHRA, YSYEKL. V was pared by 2 bases and J by 4 bases, with 17 bases between. The CDR3 bases are TGCGCCAGCAGCCAAATATCGGGGTCTCGCGGCTATGGCTACACCTTC. This sequence encodes CASSQISGSRGYGYTF.

The V and J genes are TRBV2 and TRBJ2-4; TRBD1 matches 7 bases. Losses at the gene ends were 7 bases for V and 9 bases for J; bases not matched to a gene: 6. CDR1 SNHLY and CDR2 FYNNEI come from the germline V gene. This CDR3 has 12 residues. The CDR3 protein is CASTQDRRIQYF. Here the CDR3 DNA reads TGTGCCAGCACCCAGGACAGGCGCATTCAGTACTTC.

This chain links TRBV25-1 with TRBJ2-1, with 9 bases identical to TRBD1. The length of the CDR3 is 15 residues. Germline V gene sequence: CDR1 MGHDK, CDR2 SYGVNS. Trimming cost V 6 bases and J 6 bases; bases outside gene matches: 9. Here the CDR3 reads CASRIQGAGGNEQFF. DNA for the CDR3: TGTGCCAGCAGGATACAGGGGGCAGGGGGCAATGAGCAGTTCTTC. Full variable domain (missing parts from reference TRBV25-1 and TRBJ2-1): EADIYQTPRYLVIGTGKKITLECSQTMGHDKMYWYQQDPGMELHLIHYSYGVNSTEKGDLSSESTVSRIRTEHFPLTLESARPSHTSQYLCASRIQGAGGNEQFFGPGTRLTVL.

This clone was seen just once. The genes are TRBV7-3 and TRBJ2-1; 9 bases align to TRBD2. This CDR3 region has 14 residues. Germline assignment: CDR1 SGHTA and CDR2 FQGTGA. Germline trimming cut 5 bases from V and 6 bases from J; bases unmatched to any gene: 5. The CDR3 DNA follows: TGTGCCAGCAGCCCTTCAGCGGGGGGCAATGAGCAGTTCTTC. Protein sequence: CASSPSAGGNEQFF.

The rearrangement links TRBV7-2 to TRBJ1-2; the D is unclear. V lost 2 bases to trimming and J lost 2 bases, with 12 bases between them. The CDR3 totals 15 residues. CDR1 and CDR2 (germline): SGHTA, FQGNSA. CDR3 nucleotides: TGTGCCAGCAGCTTACTTTCCGGGAGGAACTATGGCTACACCTTC. Its translation is CASSLLSGRNYGYTF.

The CDR3 DNA reads TGTGCCAGCAGCTTAGCGCTGGCCAGGGTCTATGGCTACACCTTC. Translated: CASSLALARVYGYTF. The chain is built from TRBV7-9 and TRBJ1-2; D is possibly TRBD1 (5 bases). V shed 0 bases and J shed 4 bases, with 12 bases lying between them. Germline CDR1 and CDR2: SEHNR and FQNEAQ (reference sequence). This CDR3 is built from 15 residues.

This clone was found many times. The gene calls are TRBV10-1 and TRBJ2-2; weak D call: TRBD2 (5 bases). The ends were cut back, 0 bases at V and 1 base at J, with 12 bases in the middle. Per germline, CDR1 WNHNN and CDR2 SYGVQD (reference sequence). The CDR3 length is 17 residues. The CDR3: CASSESTRSVNTGELFF. The CDR3 DNA reads TGCGCCAGCAGTGAGTCGACTCGTAGCGTGAACACCGGGGAGCTGTTTTTT.

V is TRBV6-1 and J is TRBJ2-3; 7 bases match TRBD1. Germline CDR1 reads MNHNS; CDR2 reads SASEGT. The CDR3 sequence is 13 residues long. V gave up 5 bases and J gave up 6 bases; unmatched junction bases: 5. CDR3 bases: TGTGCCAGCAGTACGGGACAGACCGATACGCAGTATTTT. It is translated as CASSTGQTDTQYF.

This chain links TRBV6-5 with TRBJ2-7, with 9 bases fitting TRBD1. Germline CDR1 MNHEY, CDR2 SVGAGI. The V gene end was trimmed by 2 bases and the J gene end by 3 bases; junction bases not matched to a gene: 5. The length of the CDR3 is 15 residues. CDR3 bases: TGTGCCAGCAGTTACAGGGGACAGGGTAGCTACGAGCAGTACTTC. Protein sequence: CASSYRGQGSYEQYF.

This sequence joins TRBV5-6 and TRBJ2-7; a weak D match, TRBD2 (5 bases). Germline values: CDR1 SGHDT, CDR2 YYEEEE. Trimming shortened V by 2 bases and J by 7 bases, and 13 bases separated the two germline ends. The CDR3 has 13 amino acids. DNA of the CDR3: TGTGCCAGCAGCTTCGCGGGTTCTGGGGAGCAGTACTTC. Protein sequence: CASSFAGSGEQYF.

The J gene is TRBJ1-2, the V gene TRBV7-9, with TRBD1 matching over 7 bases. V lost 5 bases and J lost 1; bases outside the gene matches: 10. CDR3 length: 16 residues. Germline loops: CDR1 SEHNR, CDR2 FQNEAQ (reference sequence). The DNA of the CDR3 is TGTGCCAGCAGCCTCGACAGGGCACCTAATAACTATGGCTACACCTTC. This codes for CASSLDRAPNNYGYTF.

The chain joins TRBV9 to TRBJ1-4; TRBD1 is a possible D gene (5 bases). Germline V CDR1 and CDR2: SGDLS, YYNGEE. V lost 0 bases, J lost 7 bases, and 13 bases lay in between. This CDR3 is built from 15 residues. CDR3 in DNA: TGTGCCAGCAGCGTAGGCCCAGGGTATAGTGAAAAACTGTTTTTT. This translates into CASSVGPGYSEKLFF.

The genes are TRBV11-1 and TRBJ2-3; perhaps TRBD2 as D (6 bases). The germline gives CDR1 SGHAT, CDR2 FQDESV (reference sequence). V lost 8 bases, J lost 0 bases, and 12 bases lay in between. The CDR3 is 14 residues long. In DNA form, the CDR3 reads TGTGCCAGCGCTTCCGGGACTAGCACAGATACGCAGTATTTT. Protein sequence: CASASGTSTDTQYF. The full variable domain, in which reference TRBV11-1 and TRBJ2-3 provide the parts outside the CDR3, is EAEVAQSPRYKITEKSQAVAFWCDPISGHATLYWYRQILGQGPELLVQFQDESVVDDSQLPKDRFSAERLKGVDSTLKIQPAELGDSAMYLCASASGTSTDTQYFGPGTRLTVL.

V usage is TRBV19 and J usage is TRBJ2-7; 7 bases fit TRBD2. After removal of 3 bases from V and 2 bases from J, the junction contained 7 bases not matched to a gene. Per the germline V gene, CDR1 is LNHDA and CDR2 is SQIVND (reference sequence). The CDR3 contains 15 residues. CDR3 in DNA: TGTGCCAGTAGTATTGGGGGGGACTCAACCTACGAGCAGTACTTC. Protein: CASSIGGDSTYEQYF.

The V gene is TRBV6-1, the J gene TRBJ2-2, with D possibly being TRBD1 (6 bases). Germline loops: CDR1 MNHNS, CDR2 SASEGT. The germline V and J ends were trimmed by 1 base and 3 bases, with 9 bases remaining between them. The CDR3 spans 15 residues. CDR3 bases: TGTGCCAGCAGTGAAGGGGGGCGGGACACCGGGGAGCTGTTTTTT. Residues: CASSEGGRDTGELFF.

This rearrangement joins TRBV19 to TRBJ2-5; 13 bases agree with TRBD2. The CDR3 contains 15 residues. V shed 4 bases and J 2 bases; nucleotides not matched to a gene: 1. Per the germline V gene, CDR1 is LNHDA and CDR2 is SQIVND (reference sequence). For the CDR3, the DNA is TGTGCCAGTAGTAGGGGACTAGCGGGGCAAGAGACCCAGTACTTC. Its translation: CASSRGLAGQETQYF.

The chain couples TRBV4-1 to TRBJ2-5, with TRBD2 identical over 8 bases. The CDR3 has 15 residues. The V gene end was trimmed by 1 base and the J gene end by 5 bases; junction bases not matched to a gene: 6. Germline V gene data show CDR1 as MGHRA and CDR2 as YSYEKL. The CDR3 DNA follows: TGCGCCAGCAGCCAAGGCGGCGGGAGGAGGGAGACCCAGTACTTC. It encodes CASSQGGGRRETQYF.

The chain is built from TRBV25-1 and TRBJ2-1; 9 nucleotides agree with TRBD2. CDR1 and CDR2 (germline): MGHDK, SYGVNS. The junction had 9 bases not matched to a gene; V was cut back by 10 bases and J by 8 bases. CDR3 length: 13 amino acids. The DNA of the CDR3 is TGTGCCACCGAGCGGGGGGAAGGTTATGAGCAGTTCTTC. Amino acid sequence: CATERGEGYEQFF.

The rearrangement links TRBV7-9 to TRBJ2-2; 7 nucleotides match TRBD2. The germline CDR1 and CDR2 sequences are SEHNR and FQNEAQ (reference sequence). The trim removed 5 bases at V and 4 bases at J, leaving 4 bases unmatched. The length of the CDR3 is 14 residues. CDR3 region: CASSDSGPTGELFF. CDR3 in DNA: TGTGCCAGCAGCGATAGCGGGCCCACCGGGGAGCTGTTTTTT.

V gene TRBV9 combines with J gene TRBJ1-2; D remains unclear. Germline lookup yields CDR1 SGDLS and CDR2 YYNGEE. CDR3 length: 14 residues. The germline V and J ends were trimmed by 0 bases and 5 bases, with 11 bases remaining between them. CDR3 in amino acids: CASSVDVSLYGYTF. As DNA, the CDR3 is TGTGCCAGCAGCGTAGATGTCTCCTTATATGGCTACACCTTC.

CDR3 protein: CASSSDRQIITDTQYF. CDR3 in DNA: TGTGCCAGCAGCTCCGACAGGCAAATCATCACAGATACGCAGTATTTT. The V call is TRBV7-9, the J call TRBJ2-3, with D possibly matching TRBD1 (6 bases). V lost 4 bases, J lost 2 bases, and 16 bases lay in between. CDR1 is SEHNR and CDR2 is FQNEAQ in the germline V gene (reference sequence). CDR3 length: 16 residues.

V usage is TRBV6-1 and J usage is TRBJ1-2; D might be TRBD1 (5 bases). This CDR3 is 15 amino acids long. CDR1 MNHNS and CDR2 SASEGT come from the germline V gene. Trimming shortened V by 8 bases and J by 4 bases, and 20 bases separated the two germline ends. This CDR3 is CASHWGGEMIYGYTF. DNA of the CDR3: TGTGCCAGCCACTGGGGGGGGGAAATGATCTATGGCTACACCTTC.

J is TRBJ2-1 and V is TRBV9; the match to TRBD2 covers 9 bases. Germline V gives CDR1 SGDLS, CDR2 YYNGEE. The CDR3 sequence is 15 residues long. V dropped 0 bases and J dropped 4; count of bases not matched to a gene: 2. The CDR3 is CASSVVAGGYNEQFF. In DNA form, the CDR3 reads TGTGCCAGCAGCGTAGTTGCGGGGGGGTACAATGAGCAGTTCTTC.